Each of the 12 T cell receptor beta chains below was sequenced from the same sample in a study of shared clonotypes between healthy human individuals. Data came from immunoSEQ multiplex PCR; TCRdb stores just in-frame clones and leaves some out. The sample shows 530,000 or so clones, roughly 79% of them seen only once. The sequencing sample was made of PBMCs. The source of these receptors is a woman between 35 and 50 years old in good health. Some clones in this sample may be carry-over from other donors' samples.

About this clone: Other DNA sequences of this sample code for an identical CDR3. CDR3 in DNA: TGTGCCAGCAGCTTAGGGACAGGGCCCTATGGCTACACCTTC. It specifies CASSLGTGPYGYTF. J is TRBJ1-2 and V is TRBV7-2; 8 nucleotides align to TRBD1. J gave up 4 bases and V 1 base, and 2 bases lay outside the gene matches. The CDR3 extends over 14 amino acids. Germline CDR1 and CDR2: SGHTA and FQGNSA.

The gene calls are TRBV5-1 and TRBJ2-7; 8 bases are a match to TRBD1. The V segment lost 7 bases and the J segment 1 base; nucleotides outside the gene matches: 4. This CDR3 has 13 residues. Germline assignment: CDR1 SGHRS and CDR2 YFSETQ. This CDR3 reads CASGTGASYEQYF. Here the CDR3 DNA reads TGCGCCAGCGGGACAGGAGCATCCTACGAGCAGTACTTC.

This clone came up many times. The rearrangement links TRBV18 to TRBJ1-2; D possibly corresponds to TRBD1 (5 bases). The CDR3 runs to 13 residues. Germline V lookup: CDR1 KGHSH, CDR2 LQKENI. The V end lost 8 bases, the J end lost 4 bases, and 14 bases lay between the germline ends. The CDR3 nucleotides are TGTGCCAGCGCGCGATCAGACAGCTATGGCTACACCTTC. This sequence encodes CASARSDSYGYTF.

The table lists this clone with a count of one. V gene TRBV5-4 combines with J gene TRBJ2-6; weak D call: TRBD1 (6 bases). CDR3 length: 16 residues. V was clipped by 2 bases and J by 3 bases, with 12 bases between them. Per the germline V gene, CDR1 is SGHNT and CDR2 is YYREEE (reference sequence). CDR3 DNA sequence: TGTGCCAGCAGCTTAGGGACACCCAGTGGGGCCAACGTCCTGACTTTC. Translated, it gives CASSLGTPSGANVLTF. Filled out from reference TRBV5-4 and TRBJ2-6, the complete variable domain reads ETGVTQSPTHLIKTRGQQVTLRCSSQSGHNTVSWYQQALGQGPQFIFQYYREEENGRGNFPPRFSGLQFPNYSSELNVNALELDDSALYLCASSLGTPSGANVLTFGAGSRLTVL.

This rearrangement joins TRBV27 to TRBJ2-7, with 8 nucleotides matching TRBD1. Germline V gene data show CDR1 as MNHEY and CDR2 as SMNVEV (reference sequence). V dropped 0 bases and J dropped 5; count of bases not matched to a gene: 15. The CDR3 covers 18 residues. Here the CDR3 DNA reads TGTGCCAGCAGTTTATCGACCCCTCAGGGACAGGCGAGCCACGAGCAGTACTTC. The encoded protein is CASSLSTPQGQASHEQYF.

CDR3 sequence reads: CASSLIGTAYEQYF. CDR3 nucleotides: TGTGCCAGCAGCTTAATCGGGACCGCCTACGAGCAGTACTTC. This chain uses TRBV7-2 with TRBJ2-7; the D call may be TRBD1 or TRBD2 (5 bases each). Germline CDR1 reads SGHTA; CDR2 reads FQGNSA. The CDR3 contains 14 residues. Trimming removed 2 bases from V and 2 bases from J, with 10 bases in between.

The chain carries TRBV2 and TRBJ2-7, with 10 positions matching TRBD1. Germline V gene lookup returns CDR1 SNHLY and CDR2 FYNNEI. Germline trimming cut 4 bases from V and 4 bases from J; bases unmatched to any gene: 10. This CDR3 has 16 residues. The DNA of the CDR3 is TGTGCCAGCAGTGCCCCCCGGGACAGGGGCGAGTACGAGCAGTACTTC. This encodes CASSAPRDRGEYEQYF.

The CDR3 DNA reads TGTGCCAGCAGACGGGACAGCTTTAACTATGGCTACACCTTC. Its protein is CASRRDSFNYGYTF. J is TRBJ1-2 and V is TRBV5-8; 7 bases are a match to TRBD1. Germline V gene lookup returns CDR1 SGHTS and CDR2 YDEGEE. The CDR3 totals 14 residues. The V gene end was trimmed by 5 bases and the J gene end by 1 base; junction bases not matched to a gene: 5.

This rearrangement joins TRBV2 to TRBJ1-1; D uncertain. This CDR3 has 11 amino acids. Germline V gene lookup returns CDR1 SNHLY and CDR2 FYNNEI. V shed 3 bases and J shed 8 bases, with 7 bases lying between them. The CDR3 protein is CASSEWREAFF. The DNA of the CDR3 is TGTGCCAGCAGTGAGTGGAGGGAAGCTTTCTTT. Full variable domain (missing parts from reference TRBV2 and TRBJ1-1): EPEVTQTPSHQVTQMGQEVILRCVPISNHLYFYWYRQILGQKVEFLVSFYNNEISEKSEIFDDQFSVERPDGSNFTLKIRSTKLEDSAMYFCASSEWREAFFGQGTRLTVV.

J is TRBJ1-5 and V is TRBV15; D not resolved. The V and J ends lost 2 bases and 3 bases respectively, with 11 bases between them. This CDR3 spans 15 amino acids. In germline, CDR1 is LNHNV, CDR2 YYDKDF (reference sequence). CDR3 DNA sequence: TGTGCCACCAGCAGACTTAGACAAAACAATCAGCCCCAGCATTTT. Protein sequence: CATSRLRQNNQPQHF. Using reference TRBV15 and TRBJ1-5 for the parts outside the CDR3, the full variable domain is DAMVIQNPRYQVTQFGKPVTLSCSQTLNHNVMYWYQQKSSQAPKLLFHYYDKDFNNEADTPDNFQSRRPNTSFCFLDIRSPGLGDTAMYLCATSRLRQNNQPQHFGDGTRLSIL.

The chain joins TRBV6-6 to TRBJ1-1; D is unresolved. Germline-derived CDR1 and CDR2 are MNHNY and SVGAGI (reference sequence). V lost 4 bases and J 2 bases, leaving 8 bases between the germline ends. This CDR3 spans 13 amino acids. The CDR3 reads CASSWGANTEAFF. In nucleotides, the CDR3 is TGTGCCAGCAGTTGGGGAGCTAACACTGAAGCTTTCTTT.

This chain connects TRBV28 to TRBJ1-5; possibly TRBD1 for D (5 bases). V was trimmed by 5 bases and J by 8 bases, leaving 10 bases between them. The CDR3 runs to 12 residues. In germline, CDR1 is MDHEN, CDR2 SYDVKM. The CDR3 reads CASSVGGKPQHF. DNA of the CDR3: TGTGCCAGCAGTGTCGGGGGTAAGCCCCAGCATTTT.